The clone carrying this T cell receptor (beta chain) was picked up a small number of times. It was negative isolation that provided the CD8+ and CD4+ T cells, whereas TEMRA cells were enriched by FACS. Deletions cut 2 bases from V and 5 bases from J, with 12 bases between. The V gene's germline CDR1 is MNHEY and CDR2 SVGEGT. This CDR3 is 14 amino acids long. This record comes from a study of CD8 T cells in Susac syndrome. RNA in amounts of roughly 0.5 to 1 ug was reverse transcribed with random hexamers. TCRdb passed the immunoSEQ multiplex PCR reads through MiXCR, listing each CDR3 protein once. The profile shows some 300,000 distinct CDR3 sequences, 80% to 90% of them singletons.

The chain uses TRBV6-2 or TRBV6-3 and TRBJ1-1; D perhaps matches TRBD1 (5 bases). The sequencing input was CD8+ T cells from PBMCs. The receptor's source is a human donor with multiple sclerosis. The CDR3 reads CASSYEGSGTEAFF. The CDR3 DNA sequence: TGTGCCAGCAGTTACGAAGGGTCAGGGACTGAAGCTTTCTTT.